A selection of T cell receptor beta chains follows, all from one sample in a study of early T cells in non-severe SARS-CoV-2 infection. TCRdb recomputed calls from the 5' RACE reads with MiXCR, one row per CDR3 protein. Of 80,000 or so distinct CDR3 sequences listed, roughly 6% are singletons. Sequencing used whole blood. The source of these receptors is an adult who was a healthcare worker with PCR-confirmed SARS-CoV-2 infection or an uninfected control (not recorded which). The CDR3 runs from the conserved cysteine through the conserved F or W. Fields, in order: V gene, J gene, clone size, D gene, CDR3 protein, CDR3 DNA. The D gene is left open where the match is weak. Clone size is stated in some rows and not others, as once, few, many or a class when expanded.

v_call: TRBV10-3
j_call: TRBJ2-3
clone_size: few
d_call: -
cdr3_aa: CAISDSADTQYF
cdr3_nt: TGTGCCATCAGTGACTCCGCAGATACGCAGTATTTT

v_call: TRBV19
j_call: TRBJ2-1
clone_size: -
d_call: -
cdr3_aa: CATGRYNEQFF
cdr3_nt: TGTGCCACAGGTCGCTACAATGAGCAGTTCTTC

v_call: TRBV29-1
j_call: TRBJ2-1
clone_size: -
d_call: TRBD1
cdr3_aa: CSGTGGWVNEQFF
cdr3_nt: TGCAGCGGAACAGGGGGCTGGGTTAATGAGCAGTTCTTC

v_call: TRBV28
j_call: TRBJ2-5
clone_size: -
d_call: -
cdr3_aa: CASSRVQGWGQETQYF
cdr3_nt: TGTGCCAGCAGCCGCGTGCAGGGTTGGGGACAAGAGACCCAGTACTTC

v_call: TRBV20-1
j_call: TRBJ2-2
clone_size: many
d_call: TRBD1
cdr3_aa: CSARGTGDTGELFF
cdr3_nt: TGCAGTGCTAGAGGGACAGGGGACACCGGGGAGCTGTTTTTT

v_call: TRBV29-1
j_call: TRBJ1-5
clone_size: many
d_call: -
cdr3_aa: CSPGGHSNQPQHF
cdr3_nt: TGCAGCCCGGGGGGGCACAGCAATCAGCCCCAGCATTTT

v_call: TRBV18
j_call: TRBJ1-1
clone_size: -
d_call: -
cdr3_aa: CASSPTGGMNTEAFF
cdr3_nt: TGTGCCAGCTCTCCAACTGGGGGGATGAACACTGAAGCTTTCTTT

v_call: TRBV2
j_call: TRBJ2-5
clone_size: many
d_call: -
cdr3_aa: CASNLGPQETQYF
cdr3_nt: TGTGCCAGCAATCTGGGGCCTCAAGAGACCCAGTACTTC

v_call: TRBV5-1
j_call: TRBJ1-1
clone_size: many
d_call: TRBD1
cdr3_aa: CASQTGANTEAFF
cdr3_nt: TGCGCCAGCCAGACAGGGGCGAACACTGAAGCTTTCTTT

v_call: TRBV30
j_call: TRBJ1-2
clone_size: many
d_call: -
cdr3_aa: CAWSEGYGLLGYTF
cdr3_nt: TGTGCCTGGAGTGAGGGGTATGGGCTACTAGGCTACACCTTC

v_call: TRBV7-9
j_call: TRBJ2-3
clone_size: few
d_call: -
cdr3_aa: CASSPSGGRRTDTQYF
cdr3_nt: TGTGCCAGCAGCCCATCTGGGGGGCGTAGGACAGATACGCAGTATTTT

v_call: TRBV10-3
j_call: TRBJ2-1
clone_size: many
d_call: -
cdr3_aa: CAISESTQTYNEQFF
cdr3_nt: TGTGCCATCAGTGAGTCGACACAGACCTACAATGAGCAGTTCTTC

v_call: TRBV12-3/TRBV12-4
j_call: TRBJ1-1
clone_size: few
d_call: -
cdr3_aa: CASSGPPNTEAFF
cdr3_nt: TGTGCCAGCAGCGGACCTCCGAACACTGAAGCTTTCTTT

v_call: TRBV29-1
j_call: TRBJ1-2
clone_size: many
d_call: -
cdr3_aa: CSVGSLYGYTF
cdr3_nt: TGCAGCGTTGGCAGTTTGTATGGCTACACCTTC

v_call: TRBV5-1
j_call: TRBJ1-2
clone_size: few
d_call: TRBD1
cdr3_aa: CASSLAGQANYGYTF
cdr3_nt: TGCGCCAGCAGCTTGGCCGGACAGGCAAACTATGGCTACACCTTC

v_call: TRBV28
j_call: TRBJ1-5
clone_size: few
d_call: -
cdr3_aa: CASSLGQYNPTQHF
cdr3_nt: TGTGCCAGCAGTTTGGGGCAGTATAATCCGACCCAGCATTTT

v_call: TRBV4-2
j_call: TRBJ2-7
clone_size: few
d_call: -
cdr3_aa: CASSPKQEGSYEQYF
cdr3_nt: TGTGCCAGCAGCCCCAAACAGGAGGGCTCCTACGAGCAGTACTTC

v_call: TRBV7-9
j_call: TRBJ1-1
clone_size: few
d_call: -
cdr3_aa: CASSPRQTVNTEAFF
cdr3_nt: TGTGCCAGCAGCCCGCGACAGACAGTGAACACTGAAGCTTTCTTT

v_call: TRBV2
j_call: TRBJ2-3
clone_size: few
d_call: -
cdr3_aa: CASSREYTDTQYF
cdr3_nt: TGTGCCAGCAGTCGGGAGTACACAGATACGCAGTATTTT

v_call: TRBV7-9
j_call: TRBJ1-5
clone_size: many
d_call: TRBD1
cdr3_aa: CASSLVGTGKSNQPQHF
cdr3_nt: TGTGCCAGCAGCTTAGTCGGGACAGGGAAGAGCAATCAGCCCCAGCATTTT

v_call: TRBV20-1
j_call: TRBJ1-1
clone_size: many
d_call: -
cdr3_aa: CSAVLGGFETEAFF
cdr3_nt: TGCAGTGCTGTTTTGGGAGGATTCGAAACTGAAGCTTTCTTT

v_call: TRBV2
j_call: TRBJ1-1
clone_size: -
d_call: -
cdr3_aa: CASGRGTPVAEAFF
cdr3_nt: TGTGCCAGCGGACGTGGGACCCCGGTAGCTGAAGCTTTCTTT

v_call: TRBV2
j_call: TRBJ2-7
clone_size: -
d_call: TRBD1
cdr3_aa: CASSGQGRSEQYF
cdr3_nt: TGTGCCAGCAGTGGACAGGGAAGATCTGAGCAGTACTTC

v_call: TRBV7-2
j_call: TRBJ2-3
clone_size: -
d_call: -
cdr3_aa: CASSLALSDTQYF
cdr3_nt: TGTGCCAGCAGCTTAGCGCTCTCGGATACGCAGTATTTT

v_call: TRBV3-1
j_call: TRBJ2-2
clone_size: many
d_call: TRBD2
cdr3_aa: CASSQVFGTSETGELFF
cdr3_nt: TGTGCCAGCAGCCAAGTTTTTGGGACTAGCGAGACCGGGGAGCTGTTTTTT

v_call: TRBV5-1
j_call: TRBJ2-3
clone_size: few
d_call: -
cdr3_aa: CASSLEGRDGTDTQYF
cdr3_nt: TGCGCCAGCAGCTTGGAGGGGCGGGACGGTACAGATACGCAGTATTTT

v_call: TRBV5-4
j_call: TRBJ1-6
clone_size: few
d_call: -
cdr3_aa: CASSPQGGVIGSYNSPLHF
cdr3_nt: TGTGCCAGCAGCCCCCAAGGGGGAGTCATCGGGTCCTATAATTCACCCCTCCACTTT

v_call: TRBV19
j_call: TRBJ2-4
clone_size: many
d_call: TRBD1
cdr3_aa: CASSSDRGHLNIQYF
cdr3_nt: TGTGCCAGCTCATCGGACAGGGGGCACTTAAACATTCAGTACTTC

v_call: TRBV7-9
j_call: TRBJ1-1
clone_size: few
d_call: -
cdr3_aa: CASGGLGTEAFF
cdr3_nt: TGTGCCAGCGGTGGGTTGGGCACTGAAGCTTTCTTT

v_call: TRBV20-1
j_call: TRBJ1-1
clone_size: few
d_call: TRBD1
cdr3_aa: CSARAGTGSF
cdr3_nt: TGCAGTGCTAGAGCCGGGACAGGCTCTTTT